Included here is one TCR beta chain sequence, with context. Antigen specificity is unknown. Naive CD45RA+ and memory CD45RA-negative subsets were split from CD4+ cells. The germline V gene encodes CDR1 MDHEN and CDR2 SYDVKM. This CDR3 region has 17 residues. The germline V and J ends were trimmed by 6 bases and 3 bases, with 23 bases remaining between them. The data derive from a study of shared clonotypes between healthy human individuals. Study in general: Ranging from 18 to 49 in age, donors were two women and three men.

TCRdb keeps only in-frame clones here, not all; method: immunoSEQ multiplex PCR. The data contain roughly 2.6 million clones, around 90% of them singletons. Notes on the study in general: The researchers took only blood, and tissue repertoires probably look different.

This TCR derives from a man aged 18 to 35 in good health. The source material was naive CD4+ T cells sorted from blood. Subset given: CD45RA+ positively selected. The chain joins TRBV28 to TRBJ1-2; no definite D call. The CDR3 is CASRPRPSGLRYYGYTF. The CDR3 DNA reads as TGTGCCAGCAGACCGCGGCCGTCAGGTCTTCGGTACTATGGCTACACCTTC.